These 5 T cell receptor beta chains came from one sample sequenced in a study of shared clonotypes between healthy human individuals. TCRdb's copy holds only in-frame clones and misses some; the assay was immunoSEQ multiplex PCR. Here the sample spans millions of clones, around 93% being singletons. The naive CD8 subset, CD45RO-negative cells positively selected for CCR7, excluded terminally differentiated effector memory CD45RA+ cells. Sequencing input: naive CD8+ T cells from PBMCs. These receptor sequences come from a man aged 18 to 29 in good health. Some clones in this sample may be carry-over from other donors' samples.

The gene calls are TRBV7-9 and TRBJ1-2, with D uncertain. This CDR3 has 12 residues. The germline CDR1 and CDR2 sequences are SEHNR and FQNEAQ (reference sequence). Trimming cost V 2 bases and J 7 bases, with 8 bases left between them. The CDR3 coding sequence is TGTGCCAGCAGCTTAAGATTTTTTGGCTACACCTTC. Translated: CASSLRFFGYTF.

The chain links TRBV27 to TRBJ2-7; D gene ambiguous. From germline, CDR1 is MNHEY and CDR2 SMNVEV (reference sequence). The CDR3 totals 14 residues. The V gene lost 5 bases and the J gene lost 1 base, with 12 bases spanning the gap. As DNA, the CDR3 is TGTGCCAGCAGTGCTTACAGATTATCCTACGAGCAGTACTTC. This translates into CASSAYRLSYEQYF.

The chain has TRBV4-3 and TRBJ2-3; 7 bases fit TRBD2. This CDR3 has 16 amino acids. The germline V gene has CDR1 LGHNA and CDR2 YSLEER. The ends lost 1 base at V and 0 bases at J; junction bases unmatched: 4. DNA for the CDR3: TGCGCCAGCAGCCAAGTATGGGGGGGTAGCACAGATACGCAGTATTTT. This encodes CASSQVWGGSTDTQYF.

Only a few counts were recorded for this clone. This chain links TRBV9 with TRBJ2-1; no clear D. Trimming stripped 4 bases from V and 2 bases from J, with 13 bases between. The CDR3 spans 15 residues. Germline values: CDR1 SGDLS, CDR2 YYNGEE. DNA of the CDR3: TGTGCCAGCAGCCCAATCTATGATACCTACAATGAGCAGTTCTTC. Protein product: CASSPIYDTYNEQFF.

This chain links TRBV7-8 with TRBJ1-2, with D perhaps TRBD1 (6 bases). The V and J ends lost 7 bases and 2 bases respectively, with 20 bases between them. The CDR3 consists of 16 residues. CDR1 is SGHVS and CDR2 is FQNEAQ in the germline V gene. CDR3 in DNA: TGTGCCAGCATCCTAAATGCCCGGGACACGAACTATGGCTACACCTTC. Its protein is CASILNARDTNYGYTF. Complete variable domain (other parts from reference TRBV7-8 and TRBJ1-2): GAGVSQSPRYKVAKRGQDVALRCDPISGHVSLFWYQQALGQGPEFLTYFQNEAQLDKSGLPSDRFFAERPEGSVSTLKIQRTQQEDSAVYLCASILNARDTNYGYTFGSGTRLTVV.